The T cell receptor beta chain described here comes from a study of cytomegalovirus exposure and HLA in healthy donors. V was clipped by 4 bases and J by 4 bases; unmatched bases: 11. There are 16 residues in the CDR3. Germline lookup yields CDR1 SGHRS and CDR2 YFSETQ. Generated by immunoSEQ multiplex PCR, the TCRdb table keeps only in-frame clones and is missing some. Counted here are 120,000 or so clones, more than 75% occurring once; the ten biggest clones make up roughly 1.9%. This clonotype originated in a woman in her twenties or thirties in good health and CMV-seronegative. Sequenced input: PBMCs. The chain combines TRBV5-1 with TRBJ2-3; 8 nucleotides align to TRBD2. The CDR3 sequence: CASSPSLGGAADTQYF. The DNA of the CDR3 is TGCGCCAGCAGCCCCTCCCTCGGGGGGGCCGCAGATACGCAGTATTTT.